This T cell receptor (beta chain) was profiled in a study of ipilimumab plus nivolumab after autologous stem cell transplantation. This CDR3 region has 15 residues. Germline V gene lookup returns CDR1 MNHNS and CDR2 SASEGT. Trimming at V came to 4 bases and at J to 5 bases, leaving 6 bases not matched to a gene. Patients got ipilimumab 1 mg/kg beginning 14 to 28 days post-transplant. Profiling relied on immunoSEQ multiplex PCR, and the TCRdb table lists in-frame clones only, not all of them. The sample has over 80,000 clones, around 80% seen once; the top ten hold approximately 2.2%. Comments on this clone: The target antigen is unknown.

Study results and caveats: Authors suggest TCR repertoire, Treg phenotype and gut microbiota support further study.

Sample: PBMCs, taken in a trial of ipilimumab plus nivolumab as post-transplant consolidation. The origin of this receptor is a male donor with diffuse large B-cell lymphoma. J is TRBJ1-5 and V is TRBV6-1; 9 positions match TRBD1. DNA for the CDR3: TGTGCCAGCAGTGCTGGACAGGGGAGGGATCAGCCCCAGCATTTT. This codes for CASSAGQGRDQPQHF.